What follows are 18 T cell receptor beta chains derived from one specimen sequenced in a study of T cells in Graves' hyperthyroidism and ophthalmopathy. RNA transcripts yielded amplified TCR beta CDR3 regions. The primer set for the first-round RT-PCR of the TCR CDR3 was HTBI. TCRdb called the multiplex PCR reads again in MiXCR, with one record for every CDR3 protein. This repertoire shows about 290,000 distinct CDR3 sequences, roughly 15% found once; its top ten account for almost 8%. Sequencing was done on a sample of blood. All receptors derive from a woman in her 30s with Graves' hyperthyroidism that later progressed to Graves' ophthalmopathy.

This clonotype was seen ten or more times. The chain joins TRBV28 to TRBJ1-1; 7 bases fit TRBD1. This CDR3 is built from 12 residues. The V and J ends lost 9 bases and 4 bases, in that order; junction bases with no gene match: 5. Per germline, CDR1 MDHEN and CDR2 SYDVKM. The CDR3 DNA reads TGTGCCAGTGGCACAGGGGTCACTGAAGCTTTCTTT. Translated: CASGTGVTEAFF.

This clonotype appeared many times. V gene TRBV28 combines with J gene TRBJ2-2; no reliable D call. Trimming removed 1 base from V and 3 bases from J, with 9 bases in between. Germline assignment: CDR1 MDHEN and CDR2 SYDVKM. This CDR3 is built from 15 residues. The CDR3 region is CASSLFNTYTGELFF. The CDR3 DNA reads as TGTGCCAGCAGTTTATTTAATACCTACACCGGGGAGCTGTTTTTT. Combining the CDR3 with reference TRBV28 and TRBJ2-2 gives the whole variable domain DVKVTQSSRYLVKRTGEKVFLECVQDMDHENMFWYRQDPGLGLRLIYFSYDVKMKEKGDIPEGYSVSREKKERFSLILESASTNQTSMYLCASSLFNTYTGELFFGEGSRLTVL.

This chain connects TRBV9 to TRBJ2-2, with TRBD2 identical over 7 bases. Germline loops: CDR1 SGDLS, CDR2 YYNGEE. There are 16 residues in the CDR3. V gave up 0 bases and J gave up 4 bases; unmatched junction bases: 6. This chain's CDR3 is CASSVVGGSVTGELFF. CDR3 DNA sequence: TGTGCCAGCAGCGTAGTCGGCGGGAGCGTCACCGGGGAGCTGTTTTTT.

This clonotype showed up just a few times. The CDR3 nucleotides read TGTGCCAGCAGCTTAAGTCAGGGGAGTAGGTACGAGCAGTACTTC. Its translation is CASSLSQGSRYEQYF. The chain uses TRBV7-2 and TRBJ2-7, with a weak D call TRBD1 (6 bases). V lost 2 bases to trimming and J lost 4 bases, with 15 bases between them. CDR3 size: 15 residues. Germline values: CDR1 SGHTA, CDR2 FQGNSA.

The chain uses TRBV5-1 and TRBJ1-1, with 7 bases lining up with TRBD1. With 7 bases clipped from V and 1 base from J, the junction kept 7 bases outside the gene matches. CDR1 and CDR2 (germline): SGHRS, YFSETQ. The CDR3 loop spans 14 amino acids. DNA for the CDR3: TGCGCCAGCGGCCACAGGGGACGGAACACTGAAGCTTTCTTT. This sequence encodes CASGHRGRNTEAFF.

As for this clonotype: At one end the junction does not follow the germline gene, possibly because of a read error. V usage is TRBV4-1 and J usage is TRBJ1-6; 9 bases fit TRBD1. Germline V lookup: CDR1 MGHRA, CDR2 YSYEKL. The CDR3 loop spans 15 amino acids. In DNA form, the CDR3 reads TGCACCAGCAGCCAATTTACAGGGGGCAATTCACCCCTCCACTTT. It encodes CTSSQFTGGNSPLHF.

This clonotype was recorded many times. The chain uses TRBV7-9 and TRBJ2-1; tentatively, D is TRBD1 or TRBD2 (5 bases each). Germline CDR1 and CDR2: SEHNR and FQNEAQ (reference sequence). The CDR3 runs 16 residues. V was cut by 4 bases and J by 2 bases, with 15 bases left in between. The DNA of the CDR3 is TGTGCCAGCAGCTCCAGGGAGTCGGCCCCCTACAATGAGCAGTTCTTC. It specifies CASSSRESAPYNEQFF.

The J gene is TRBJ1-5, the V gene TRBV10-3; 7 nucleotides match TRBD1. CDR1 and CDR2 from the germline V gene are ENHRY and SYGVKD. J lost 3 bases, V lost 10 bases, and 6 bases had no gene match. CDR3 size: 13 residues. The DNA for the CDR3 is TGTGCCAGTGGTGAGGGGGCCAATCAGCCCCAGCATTTT. Residues: CASGEGANQPQHF.

V gene TRBV20-1 combines with J gene TRBJ2-2; 12 nucleotides match TRBD2. The junction had 7 bases not matched to a gene; V was cut back by 0 bases and J by 5 bases. The CDR3 is 17 amino acids. Germline assignment: CDR1 DFQATT and CDR2 SNEGSKA (reference sequence). CDR3: CSARDRLLAGGTGELFF. CDR3 DNA: TGCAGTGCTAGAGATCGTCTACTAGCGGGAGGAACCGGGGAGCTGTTTTTT.

This clonotype was counted many times. The V and J genes are TRBV12-3 or TRBV12-4 and TRBJ1-4; no firm D call. CDR3 length equals 14 residues. Deletions cut 6 bases from V and 5 bases from J, with 13 bases between. The CDR3 region is CASSKTHGNEKLFF. CDR3 bases: TGTGCCAGCAGCAAAACCCATGGGAATGAAAAACTGTTTTTT.

This clonotype came up many times. V is TRBV28 and J is TRBJ2-3; possibly TRBD2 for D (5 bases). The length of the CDR3 is 14 residues. Germline V gene sequence: CDR1 MDHEN, CDR2 SYDVKM. Trimming took 4 bases from V and 9 from J, leaving 17 bases between them. CDR3 sequence: CASSSRGGSVTQYF. Here the CDR3 DNA reads TGTGCCAGCAGTTCACGCGGCGGGTCAGTAACGCAGTATTTT.

This clonotype has ten or more counts. The genes are TRBV27 and TRBJ2-1, with D possibly TRBD1 on 6 matching bases. V was cut by 6 bases and J by 5 bases, with 14 bases left in between. The CDR3 is made up of 14 amino acids. The germline gives CDR1 MNHEY, CDR2 SMNVEV (reference sequence). CDR3 in amino acids: CASSRRTEDNEQFF. The CDR3 nucleotides read TGTGCCAGCAGCCGCAGGACAGAAGACAATGAGCAGTTCTTC.

The V gene is TRBV6-4, the J gene TRBJ2-3; D remains ambiguous. Per germline, CDR1 MRHNA and CDR2 SNTAGT. The V and J ends lost 0 bases and 1 base respectively, with 11 bases between them. The CDR3 is 16 amino acids. CDR3 nucleotide sequence: TGTGCCAGCAGTGACTCGACGACTCCCGGCACAGATACGCAGTATTTT. It yields the protein CASSDSTTPGTDTQYF.

The chain is built from TRBV7-3 and TRBJ2-2, with TRBD2 matching over 9 bases. With V trimmed by 3 bases and J by 6 bases, 5 bases remained unmatched. The germline CDR1 and CDR2 sequences are SGHTA and FQGTGA. This CDR3 contains 15 residues. The CDR3 spells CASSFQAGGAGELFF. The DNA of the CDR3 is TGTGCCAGCAGCTTCCAAGCGGGAGGAGCCGGGGAGCTGTTTTTT.

The chain employs TRBV19 and TRBJ2-7; 9 bases fit TRBD2. With 6 bases clipped from V and 3 bases from J, the junction kept 9 bases outside the gene matches. The germline CDR1 and CDR2 sequences are LNHDA and SQIVND (reference sequence). This CDR3 has 15 residues. The CDR3 nucleotides are TGTGCCAGTAGCCAAGCGGGGGGCTCACACTACGAGCAGTACTTC. Its translation: CASSQAGGSHYEQYF.

This clonotype showed up many times. The chain joins TRBV27 to TRBJ2-3, with D tentatively TRBD1 (6 bases). Deletions cut 7 bases from V and 0 bases from J, with 11 bases between. The CDR3 runs 14 residues. Germline V CDR1 and CDR2: MNHEY, SMNVEV (reference sequence). The DNA for the CDR3 is TGTGCCAGCACAAGACAGGATAGCACAGATACGCAGTATTTT. Amino acids: CASTRQDSTDTQYF.

Ten or more counts support this clonotype. The V and J genes are TRBV6-1 and TRBJ1-2; no clear D. Germline V lookup: CDR1 MNHNS, CDR2 SASEGT. The CDR3 consists of 14 residues. Trimming cost V 2 bases and J 6 bases, with 13 bases left between them. The CDR3 sequence: CASSESITPDGYTF. The CDR3 DNA reads TGTGCCAGCAGTGAATCGATAACCCCGGATGGCTACACCTTC.

This clonotype was seen repeatedly, ten times or more. The V gene is TRBV10-3, the J gene TRBJ2-1; tentative D call: TRBD2 (6 bases). The CDR3 spans 16 residues. The V end lost 8 bases, the J end lost 0 bases, and 17 bases lay between the germline ends. In germline, CDR1 is ENHRY, CDR2 SYGVKD. The CDR3 here is CAISDPGGNSYNEQFF. In DNA form, the CDR3 reads TGTGCCATCTCCGATCCAGGAGGGAACTCCTACAATGAGCAGTTCTTC.